This is a list of T cell receptor beta chains from one sample in a study of beta chain features in type 1 diabetes. TCRdb's copy holds only in-frame clones and misses some; the assay was immunoSEQ multiplex PCR. Of roughly 730,000 clones in the sample, 13% were seen once. Sequenced input: naive CD4+ T cells from blood. These receptors all stem from a man between 18 and 29 years old with type 1 diabetes. The CDR3 runs from the conserved cysteine through the conserved F or W. The D gene is left open where the match is weak. Not all rows give a size; the values are once, few, many and, for expanded clones, a class.

size,D,V,J,CDR3,DNA
few,NA,TRBV4-2,TRBJ1-1,CASSQAPDSPNTEAFF,TGTGCCAGCAGCCAAGCCCCCGACAGCCCGAACACTGAAGCTTTCTTT
few,NA,TRBV7-9,TRBJ1-1,CASSYGTLTEAFF,TGTGCCAGCAGCTACGGGACTTTGACTGAAGCTTTCTTT
NA,NA,TRBV6-5,TRBJ1-1,CASSRTDTMNTEAFF,TGTGCCAGCAGTCGGACGGATACCATGAACACTGAAGCTTTCTTT
few,TRBD1,TRBV19,TRBJ2-7,CASGGQGMGEQYF,TGTGCCAGTGGGGGACAGGGGATGGGAGAGCAGTACTTC
NA,NA,TRBV11-2,TRBJ2-5,CASSPGTARETQYF,TGTGCCAGCAGCCCCGGGACTGCTAGAGAGACCCAGTACTTC
NA,NA,TRBV4-1,TRBJ1-1,CASSHPAGIGTEAFF,TGCGCCAGCAGCCATCCAGCAGGGATAGGGACTGAAGCTTTCTTT
few,TRBD2,TRBV5-1,TRBJ2-5,CASHQRGGRETQYF,TGCGCCAGCCACCAGCGGGGGGGCAGGGAGACCCAGTACTTC
NA,NA,TRBV6-1,TRBJ1-2,CASSPRRDGYTF,TGTGCCAGCAGCCCTCGACGGGATGGCTACACCTTC
NA,NA,TRBV7-7,TRBJ1-4,CASSLAPQEKLFF,TGTGCTAGCAGCTTAGCACCACAGGAAAAACTGTTTTTT
few,NA,TRBV10-3,TRBJ2-1,CATEAGNAYNEQFF,TGTGCCACCGAAGCGGGCAACGCCTACAATGAGCAGTTCTTC